The entry below describes one TCR beta chain. The data belong to a study of blood T cell repertoires in COVID-19. Study details: The United States, Italy and Spain were the sources of the acute and convalescent COVID-19 samples. Sources were T cells, B-cell-depleted T cells, or PBMCs; the material itself was cDNA or gDNA.

Study processing details: For nucleated cells, counts were estimated from reference gene primer amplification. Produced via immunoSEQ multiplex PCR; TCRdb's table is partial and in-frame only. V and J calls and clone size are as listed in that table; D and trimming were resolved from the DNA. The sample holds approximately 130,000 clones, more than 75% seen once. Input material: peripheral blood. This receptor was identified in a woman in her 50s who had recovered from COVID-19.

The CDR3 DNA sequence: TGTGCCAGCTCACGAGGGGGGACAGCAGAGACCCAGTACTTC. Amino acid sequence: CASSRGGTAETQYF. The rearrangement joins TRBV18 to TRBJ2-5, with TRBD1 as a possible D gene (7 bases). Trimming took 4 bases from V and 4 from J, leaving 13 bases between them. Germline-derived CDR1 and CDR2 are KGHSH and LQKENI. This CDR3 spans 14 amino acids.